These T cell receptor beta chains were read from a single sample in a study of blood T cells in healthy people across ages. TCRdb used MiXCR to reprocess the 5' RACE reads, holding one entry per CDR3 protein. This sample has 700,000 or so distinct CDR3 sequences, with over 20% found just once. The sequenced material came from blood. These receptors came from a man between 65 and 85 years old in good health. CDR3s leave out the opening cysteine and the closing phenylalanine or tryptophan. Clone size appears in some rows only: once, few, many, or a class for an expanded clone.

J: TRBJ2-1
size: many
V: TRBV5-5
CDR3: ASSPPPGARRDEQF

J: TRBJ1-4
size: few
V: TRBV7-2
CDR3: ASSLFTWQGNEKLF

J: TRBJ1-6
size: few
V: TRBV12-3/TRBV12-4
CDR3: ASSLAGRNSPLH

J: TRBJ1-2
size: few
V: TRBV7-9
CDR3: ASSPLDRPNYGYT

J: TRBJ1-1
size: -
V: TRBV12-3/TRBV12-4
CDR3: ASSLGGQGMRKAF

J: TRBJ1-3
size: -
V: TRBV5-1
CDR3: ASSVSGTDSGNTIY

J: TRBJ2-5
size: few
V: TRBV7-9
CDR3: ASSEDGQLSTQY

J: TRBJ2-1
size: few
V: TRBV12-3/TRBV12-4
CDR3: ASRDGLDFDEQF

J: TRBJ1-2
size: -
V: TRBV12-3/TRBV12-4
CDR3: ASSSDRVHYGYT

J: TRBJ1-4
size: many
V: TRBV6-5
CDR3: ASSYSNRPNEKLF

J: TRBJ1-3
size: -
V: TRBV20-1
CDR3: SASQGSGNTIY

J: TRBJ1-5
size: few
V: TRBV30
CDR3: AWSTSGGHPQPQH

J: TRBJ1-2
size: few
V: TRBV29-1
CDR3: SGLGHLYGYT

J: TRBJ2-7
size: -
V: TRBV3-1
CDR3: ASSQKTSGVREQY

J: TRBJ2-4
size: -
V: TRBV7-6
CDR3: ASSANRGAGGTLQAKNIQY

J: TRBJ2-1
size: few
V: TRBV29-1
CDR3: SVAKREIDEQF

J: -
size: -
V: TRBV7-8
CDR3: ASSLRASAGTYNEQF

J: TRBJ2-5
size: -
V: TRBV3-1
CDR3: ASSPFRDRGRETQY

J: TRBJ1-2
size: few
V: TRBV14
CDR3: ASSQDGRGRGYT

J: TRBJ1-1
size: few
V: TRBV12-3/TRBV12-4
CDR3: ASSLAPSRRVNTEAF

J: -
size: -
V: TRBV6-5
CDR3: ASSYSGSGGLQETQY

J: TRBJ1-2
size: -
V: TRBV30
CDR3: AWARGVPPMGYT

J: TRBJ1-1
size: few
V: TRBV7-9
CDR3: ASSQQGGNTEAF

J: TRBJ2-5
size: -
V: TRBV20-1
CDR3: SARTAVETQY

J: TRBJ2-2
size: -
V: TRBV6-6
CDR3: ASSYFGNTGELF

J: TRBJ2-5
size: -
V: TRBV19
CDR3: ASSSQGRLKTQY

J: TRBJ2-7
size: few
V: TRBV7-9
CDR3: ASSQRDRATSVY

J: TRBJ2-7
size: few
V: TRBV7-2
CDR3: ASSRLRGMGEQY

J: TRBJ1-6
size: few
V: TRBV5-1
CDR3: ASSLAGYSPLH

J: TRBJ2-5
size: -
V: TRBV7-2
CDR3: ASLGLAFRETQH

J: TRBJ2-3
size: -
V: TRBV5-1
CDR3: ASSLGQVDTQY

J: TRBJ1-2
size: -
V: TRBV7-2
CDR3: ASSGVGYGYT

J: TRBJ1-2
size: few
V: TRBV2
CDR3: ASRAPGTGRSGYT

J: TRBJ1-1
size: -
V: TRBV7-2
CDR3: ASTLGVGARTEAF

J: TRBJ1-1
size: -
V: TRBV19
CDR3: ASSSRERNTEAF

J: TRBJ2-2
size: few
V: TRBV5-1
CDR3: ASSFTGGAGTGELF

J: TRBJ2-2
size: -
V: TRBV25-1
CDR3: ASSPSGGFTGELF

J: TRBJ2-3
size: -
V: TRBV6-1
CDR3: ASSRQGNRADTQY

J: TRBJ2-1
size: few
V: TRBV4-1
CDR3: ASSQESHRGWDEQF

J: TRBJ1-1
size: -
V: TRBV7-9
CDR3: ASSPRQGANTEAF

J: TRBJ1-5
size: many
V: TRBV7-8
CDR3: ASSLGGNSNQPQH

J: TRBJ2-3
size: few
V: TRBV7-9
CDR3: ASSRGTASADTQY

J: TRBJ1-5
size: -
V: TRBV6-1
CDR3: ASSEGWTGNQPQH

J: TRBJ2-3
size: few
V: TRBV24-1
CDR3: ATSDLAATGGTADTQY

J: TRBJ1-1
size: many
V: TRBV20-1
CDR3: SALPGQGNTEAF

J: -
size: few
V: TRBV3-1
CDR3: ASSHPIVNEQF

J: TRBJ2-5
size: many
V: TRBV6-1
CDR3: ASSAGTGPKETQY

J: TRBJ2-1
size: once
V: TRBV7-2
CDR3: ASSYSAGGEKEQF

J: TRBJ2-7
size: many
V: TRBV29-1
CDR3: SVVGTYEQY

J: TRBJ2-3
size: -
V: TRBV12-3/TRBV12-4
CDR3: ASSTGLAGGFTDTQY

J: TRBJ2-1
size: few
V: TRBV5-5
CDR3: ASSHGYSAYNEQF

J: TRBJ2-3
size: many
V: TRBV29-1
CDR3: SVTSGSQPLGDTQY

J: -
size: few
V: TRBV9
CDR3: ASSYHNEQF

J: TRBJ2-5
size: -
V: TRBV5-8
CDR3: ASSRGIGYSAGSQETQY

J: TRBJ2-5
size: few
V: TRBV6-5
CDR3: ATLNRGMETQY